This T cell receptor (beta chain) was profiled in a study of Graves' ophthalmopathy and Graves' hyperthyroidism. Study observations and caveats: Blood was where most expanded thyroid clonotypes above 0.001 frequency also turned up.

The starting material, around 9.3 ml of fresh peripheral blood, provided the PBMCs. The TCR beta CDR3 regions underwent amplification from RNA transcripts. HTBI primers primed a first-round RT-PCR, and a second-round multiplex PCR followed. TCRdb re-analysed the multiplex PCR reads in MiXCR, keeping a single row per CDR3 protein. Of about 640,000 distinct CDR3 sequences in the sample, over 40% were seen once. Regarding this clonotype: No antigen is known for it.

Sequencing used peripheral blood. The TCR sequence derives from an adult man with Graves' ophthalmopathy.

CDR3 residues: CSVPRQGRSGANVLTF. The CDR3 DNA is TGCAGCGTCCCCAGACAGGGGCGATCTGGGGCCAACGTCCTGACTTTC. The V call is TRBV29-1, the J call TRBJ2-6, with 8 nucleotides matching TRBD1. CDR3 length: 16 residues. V dropped 6 bases and J dropped 1; count of bases not matched to a gene: 8. Per the germline V gene, CDR1 is SQVTM and CDR2 is ANQGSEA.